Below are 9 T cell receptor beta chains sequenced from a single sample in a study of blood T cells in healthy people across ages. PCR was performed a second time for about 6 to 11 cycles using a sample-barcoded 5' primer and a J-beta primer mix. TCRdb fed the 5' RACE reads into MiXCR, producing one record per CDR3 protein. There are roughly 1,500,000 distinct CDR3 sequences in the sample; about 32% occur only once, and roughly 10% lies in the top ten. The specimen was blood. The receptors shown here come from a woman aged 30 to 39 in good health.

This clonotype appeared many times. This sequence joins TRBV7-3 and TRBJ2-3, with TRBD2 as a possible D gene (6 bases). Per germline, CDR1 SGHTA and CDR2 FQGTGA. Between the trimmed V and J ends, which lost 2 bases and 1 base, there was a span of 10 bases. The CDR3 sequence is 15 residues long. The CDR3: CASSLGGSRTDTQYF. CDR3 sequence (DNA): TGTGCCAGCAGCTTAGGAGGGTCTCGCACAGATACGCAGTATTTT.

This clonotype turned up a few times. The chain employs TRBV4-2 and TRBJ2-1; tentatively, D is TRBD2 (6 bases). There are 14 residues in the CDR3. V was trimmed by 0 bases and J by 8 bases, leaving 11 bases between them. CDR1 LGHNA and CDR2 YNFKEQ come from the germline V gene. CDR3 DNA: TGTGCCAGCAGCCAAGAAGCTAGCGAAGATGAGCAGTTCTTC. This encodes CASSQEASEDEQFF.

A word on this clonotype: Since the CDR3 does not end with the conserved phenylalanine or tryptophan, this likely comes from a read error. The V and J genes are TRBV6-5 and TRBJ1-1; 10 nucleotides align to TRBD1. V was clipped by 8 bases and J by 6 bases; unmatched bases: 12. The CDR3 totals 15 residues. Germline V lookup: CDR1 MNHEY, CDR2 SVGAGI. CDR3 protein: CASRRQGARRAEAFV. CDR3 sequence (DNA): TGTGCCAGCCGAAGACAGGGGGCGCGGAGGGCTGAAGCTTTCGTT.

This clonotype has just a few counts. This chain uses TRBV11-2 with TRBJ2-5; D not certain. Germline V gives CDR1 SGHAT, CDR2 FQNNGV. There are 15 residues in the CDR3. With 4 bases removed from V and 2 bases from J, the gap between germline ends came to 14 bases. The CDR3 nucleotides are TGTGCCAGCAGCTACTCTGATGGCAGTCAAGAGACCCAGTACTTC. It yields the protein CASSYSDGSQETQYF. The full variable domain, rest sourced from reference TRBV11-2 and TRBJ2-5, is EAGVAQSPRYKIIEKRQSVAFWCNPISGHATLYWYQQILGQGPKLLIQFQNNGVVDDSQLPKDRFSAERLKGVDSTLKIQPAKLEDSAVYLCASSYSDGSQETQYFGPGTRLLVL.

This rearrangement joins TRBV20-1 to TRBJ1-1; D may be TRBD1 (5 bases). CDR3 length: 13 amino acids. Germline V gene data show CDR1 as DFQATT and CDR2 as SNEGSKA (reference sequence). The ends were cut back, 5 bases at V and 5 bases at J, with 15 bases in the middle. CDR3 sequence reads: CSALGPGGTEAFF. The CDR3 DNA sequence: TGCAGTGCTTTGGGTCCGGGGGGGACTGAAGCTTTCTTT.

The chain is built from TRBV18 and TRBJ2-7; D is possibly TRBD2 (5 bases). Trimming took off 2 bases at V and 6 bases at J, with 14 bases between the two ends. Germline lookup yields CDR1 KGHSH and CDR2 LQKENI. The CDR3 consists of 14 residues. CDR3 sequence reads: CASSPIEGSREQYF. Written as DNA, the CDR3 is TGTGCCAGCTCACCAATTGAGGGTTCCCGCGAGCAGTACTTC.

This chain links TRBV6-1 with TRBJ2-4; D possibly corresponds to TRBD1 (5 bases). The V gene's germline CDR1 is MNHNS and CDR2 SASEGT. This CDR3 is built from 18 residues. The ends were cut back, 2 bases at V and 0 bases at J, with 17 bases in the middle. The chain's CDR3 is CASSERQGGLLAKNIQYF. The CDR3 DNA is TGTGCCAGCAGTGAACGTCAGGGTGGGCTACTAGCCAAAAACATTCAGTACTTC.

The gene calls are TRBV3-1 and TRBJ2-1; 7 positions agree with TRBD2. CDR1 and CDR2 (germline): LGHDT, YNNKEL (reference sequence). The CDR3 sequence is 15 residues long. The trim removed 5 bases at V and 3 bases at J, leaving 7 bases unmatched. CDR3 DNA sequence: TGTGCCAGCAGCTTCACTAGCGCCGTCTACAATGAGCAGTTCTTC. Translated, it gives CASSFTSAVYNEQFF.

As for this clonotype: A much larger clone differs from this one at a single base, so this may be a read error. The chain recombines TRBV10-3 with TRBJ2-6; possibly TRBD1 for D (5 bases). The germline CDR1 and CDR2 sequences are ENHRY and SYGVKD. The CDR3 is 15 amino acids. CDR3 loop: CAISEQGPGANALTF. The CDR3 DNA is TGTGCCATCAGTGAGCAGGGCCCTGGGGCCAACGCCCTGACTTTC.